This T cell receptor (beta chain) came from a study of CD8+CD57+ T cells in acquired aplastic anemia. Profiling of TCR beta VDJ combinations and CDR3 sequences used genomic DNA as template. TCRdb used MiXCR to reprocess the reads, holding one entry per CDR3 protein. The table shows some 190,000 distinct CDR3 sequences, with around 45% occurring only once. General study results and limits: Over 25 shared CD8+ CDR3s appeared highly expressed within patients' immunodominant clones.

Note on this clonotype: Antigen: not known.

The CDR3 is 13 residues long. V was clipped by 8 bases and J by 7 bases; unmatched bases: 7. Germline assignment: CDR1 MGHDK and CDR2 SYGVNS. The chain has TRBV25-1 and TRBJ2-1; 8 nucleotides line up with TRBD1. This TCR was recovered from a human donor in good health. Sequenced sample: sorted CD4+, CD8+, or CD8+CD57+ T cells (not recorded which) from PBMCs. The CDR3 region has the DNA TGTGCCAGCCGTGGGCAGGGGGCTAATGAGCAGTTCTTC. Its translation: CASRGQGANEQFF.